The 29 T cell receptor beta chains below were found in one sample sequenced in a study of cytomegalovirus exposure and HLA in healthy donors. The PCR used 60 Vbeta and 13 Jbeta primers. Sequencing was performed with immunoSEQ multiplex PCR; in TCRdb, only in-frame clones are kept and a portion is missing. Here the sample spans roughly 150,000 clones, 65% to 90% being singletons. The sequencing sample was made of PBMCs. All receptors derive from a male donor in good health and CMV-seronegative.

This clone occurred a few times. V and J are TRBV7-9 and TRBJ1-2; D is uncertain. Deletions cut 0 bases from V and 6 bases from J, with 14 bases between. The CDR3 spans 15 residues. Germline CDR1 reads SEHNR; CDR2 reads FQNEAQ (reference sequence). The CDR3 DNA reads TGTGCCAGCAGCTTAGCGGGGAGGCAACTCGATGGCTACACCTTC. It is translated as CASSLAGRQLDGYTF.

This clone was seen once. V is TRBV9 and J is TRBJ1-5, with D maybe TRBD1 (6 bases). Germline V gene data show CDR1 as SGDLS and CDR2 as YYNGEE. The V end lost 0 bases, the J end lost 1 base, and 14 bases lay between the germline ends. This CDR3 comprises 17 residues. This chain's CDR3 is CASSVGRGPWSNQPQHF. In DNA, the CDR3 is TGTGCCAGCAGCGTAGGCAGGGGCCCTTGGAGCAATCAGCCCCAGCATTTT.

This sequence joins TRBV5-4 and TRBJ1-2; TRBD1 is a possible D gene (6 bases). Trimming shortened V by 0 bases and J by 0 bases, and 9 bases separated the two germline ends. CDR3 length equals 15 residues. Germline V gives CDR1 SGHNT, CDR2 YYREEE (reference sequence). This CDR3 is CASSLARTANYGYTF. As DNA, the CDR3 is TGTGCCAGCAGCTTGGCGAGGACAGCTAACTATGGCTACACCTTC.

The chain joins TRBV5-6 to TRBJ1-4, with a possible D match to TRBD1 (5 bases). The V end was cut by 1 base, the J end by 6 bases, with 13 bases between. The germline V gene has CDR1 SGHDT and CDR2 YYEEEE. This CDR3 has 15 amino acids. The DNA of the CDR3 is TGTGCCAGCAGCTTGAATGGGGCCACCGATGAAAAACTGTTTTTT. Translation: CASSLNGATDEKLFF.

The DNA of the CDR3 is TGCGCCAGCAGCCACAGATTTATGAACACTGAAGCTTTCTTT. Its translation: CASSHRFMNTEAFF. J is TRBJ1-1 and V is TRBV4-1; D is ambiguous. Trimming removed 3 bases from V and 0 bases from J, with 8 bases in between. Germline-derived CDR1 and CDR2 are MGHRA and YSYEKL. The CDR3 has 14 amino acids.

This chain uses TRBV16 with TRBJ1-2, with 7 bases lining up with TRBD1. In germline, CDR1 is KGHSY, CDR2 FQNENV. There are 16 residues in the CDR3. The ends lost 0 bases at V and 0 bases at J; junction bases unmatched: 4. The CDR3 DNA follows: TGTGCCAGCAGCCAATCGGGGACAGCTCCTAACTATGGCTACACCTTC. This encodes CASSQSGTAPNYGYTF.

The CDR3 spells CASSRVRQGLNTGELFF. In DNA, the CDR3 is TGCGCCAGCAGCCGGGTGCGACAGGGACTTAACACCGGGGAGCTGTTTTTT. The chain is built from TRBV5-1 and TRBJ2-2; tentative D call: TRBD1 (7 bases). The length of the CDR3 is 17 residues. The V and J ends lost 4 bases and 2 bases respectively, with 18 bases between them. Per germline, CDR1 SGHRS and CDR2 YFSETQ.

The rearrangement uses TRBV7-6 and TRBJ2-7, with TRBD1 matching over 11 bases. Trimming at V came to 5 bases and at J to 0 bases, leaving 6 bases not matched to a gene. The CDR3 is 16 amino acids. Germline V gene lookup returns CDR1 SGHVS and CDR2 FNYEAQ. CDR3 DNA sequence: TGTGCCAGCAGCACCAGGACAGGGGGCCGCTCCTACGAGCAGTACTTC. Translating gives CASSTRTGGRSYEQYF.

The chain combines TRBV15 with TRBJ2-5, with D uncertain. Trimming took 0 bases from V and 2 from J, leaving 7 bases between them. The CDR3 length is 14 residues. Germline CDR1 and CDR2: LNHNV and YYDKDF (reference sequence). CDR3: CATSRDASQETQYF. CDR3 DNA sequence: TGTGCCACCAGCAGAGATGCCAGTCAAGAGACCCAGTACTTC. The whole variable domain, filled in from reference TRBV15 and TRBJ2-5, reads DAMVIQNPRYQVTQFGKPVTLSCSQTLNHNVMYWYQQKSSQAPKLLFHYYDKDFNNEADTPDNFQSRRPNTSFCFLDIRSPGLGDTAMYLCATSRDASQETQYFGPGTRLLVL.

In this sample, this clone turned up a few times. The rearrangement links TRBV29-1 to TRBJ1-2; unclear D gene. Per the germline V gene, CDR1 is SQVTM and CDR2 is ANQGSEA. The V end lost 7 bases, the J end lost 4 bases, and 10 bases lay between the germline ends. The CDR3 sequence is 11 residues long. Written as DNA, the CDR3 is TGCAGCGCTGTATCGGGCTATGGCTACACCTTC. Protein: CSAVSGYGYTF. The full variable domain, in which reference TRBV29-1 and TRBJ1-2 provide the parts outside the CDR3, is SAVISQKPSRDICQRGTSLTIQCQVDSQVTMMFWYRQQPGQSLTLIATANQGSEATYESGFVIDKFPISRPNLTFSTLTVSNMSPEDSSIYLCSAVSGYGYTFGSGTRLTVV.

This rearrangement joins TRBV29-1 to TRBJ2-7, with 9 bases fitting TRBD2. CDR3 length equals 13 residues. V gave up 3 bases and J gave up 4 bases; unmatched junction bases: 4. Germline CDR1 is SQVTM and CDR2 is ANQGSEA. The CDR3 region is CSVDGGGGYEQYF. The CDR3 DNA sequence: TGCAGCGTTGATGGCGGGGGGGGGTACGAGCAGTACTTC.

The J gene is TRBJ1-2, the V gene TRBV5-1; 7 positions match TRBD1. This CDR3 spans 15 amino acids. Germline CDR1 SGHRS, CDR2 YFSETQ. After removal of 4 bases from V and 5 bases from J, the junction contained 11 bases not matched to a gene. CDR3 sequence (DNA): TGCGCCAGCAGCCCCTCCGGGACAGAGAATTATGGCTACACCTTC. Translated: CASSPSGTENYGYTF.

The V and J genes are TRBV5-4 and TRBJ1-2, with D uncertain. The CDR3 spans 13 residues. Between the trimmed V and J ends, which lost 1 base and 3 bases, there was a span of 7 bases. Germline CDR1 SGHNT, CDR2 YYREEE (reference sequence). Written as DNA, the CDR3 is TGTGCCAGCAGCTTGTCCGGTGACTATGGCTACACCTTC. Translating gives CASSLSGDYGYTF.

As concerns this clone: The CDR3 does not close with the conserved phenylalanine or tryptophan, likely indicating a read error. This chain links TRBV6-6 with TRBJ2-3; 14 bases are shared with TRBD2. J lost 3 bases, V lost 6 bases, and 2 bases had no gene match. This CDR3 comprises 15 residues. Germline V gives CDR1 MNHNY, CDR2 SVGAGI (reference sequence). This CDR3 is CASSWTSGGTDTQYL. In nucleotides, the CDR3 is TGTGCCAGCAGCTGGACTAGCGGGGGGACAGATACGCAGTATCTT.

The rearrangement links TRBV18 to TRBJ1-2; no clear D. The V and J ends lost 6 bases and 1 base respectively, with 6 bases between them. This CDR3 has 12 amino acids. CDR1 is KGHSH, CDR2 LQKENI, per germline. DNA of the CDR3: TGTGCCAGCTCGTTAGATAACTATGGCTACACCTTC. Protein product: CASSLDNYGYTF.

V and J are TRBV5-1 and TRBJ2-1, with D unresolved. Trimming left V 0 bases short and J 0 bases short, with 10 bases between. The V gene's germline CDR1 is SGHRS and CDR2 YFSETQ. This CDR3 is 16 amino acids long. In DNA, the CDR3 is TGCGCCAGCAGCTTGGATTCAGGAAACTCCTACAATGAGCAGTTCTTC. Translated, it gives CASSLDSGNSYNEQFF.

The chain carries TRBV6-1 and TRBJ2-3, with TRBD1 identical over 10 bases. Germline values: CDR1 MNHNS, CDR2 SASEGT. V was clipped by 3 bases and J by 3 bases; unmatched bases: 3. The CDR3 is 15 amino acids. CDR3 DNA sequence: TGTGCCAGCAGTGAGGACAGGGGGACGACAGATACGCAGTATTTT. This encodes CASSEDRGTTDTQYF.

The rearrangement uses TRBV19 and TRBJ2-1, with 10 nucleotides matching TRBD2. The V and J ends lost 10 bases and 4 bases, in that order; junction bases with no gene match: 13. CDR3 length: 16 amino acids. From germline, CDR1 is LNHDA and CDR2 SQIVND (reference sequence). The CDR3 nucleotides are TGTGCCACCCAAGGGGGACTGACTAGCGGGTACAATGAGCAGTTCTTC. Protein: CATQGGLTSGYNEQFF.

The gene calls are TRBV28 and TRBJ2-7; 7 nucleotides align to TRBD1. V lost 6 bases, J lost 4 bases, and 12 bases stayed unmatched. The CDR3 is made up of 15 amino acids. Germline assignment: CDR1 MDHEN and CDR2 SYDVKM. The CDR3 spells CASSVGRTGFYEQYF. CDR3 nucleotide sequence: TGTGCCAGCAGCGTGGGAAGGACAGGTTTTTACGAGCAGTACTTC.

The chain has TRBV19 and TRBJ2-7; 8 positions match TRBD1. CDR3 length: 14 residues. Germline V gene data show CDR1 as LNHDA and CDR2 as SQIVND (reference sequence). V was pared by 5 bases and J by 5 bases, with 8 bases of the junction left unmatched. The CDR3: CASSLDRGRNEQYF. CDR3 nucleotide sequence: TGTGCCAGTAGTCTCGACAGGGGACGCAACGAGCAGTACTTC.

This chain links TRBV7-6 with TRBJ2-7; TRBD1 is a possible D gene (5 bases). Germline CDR1 and CDR2: SGHVS and FNYEAQ. The CDR3 sequence is 13 residues long. V lost 4 bases and J lost 1, with 8 bases in between. The CDR3 is CASSSTVSYEQYF. Written as DNA, the CDR3 is TGTGCCAGCAGCTCGACAGTTTCCTACGAGCAGTACTTC.

The chain couples TRBV6-1 to TRBJ1-4; weak D call: TRBD1 (6 bases). CDR1 and CDR2 from the germline V gene are MNHNS and SASEGT. The V end was cut by 2 bases, the J end by 7 bases, with 14 bases between. The CDR3 has 15 amino acids. The CDR3 coding sequence is TGTGCCAGCAGTGAAAGGGCGGAAGGGGGTGAAAAACTGTTTTTT. Residues: CASSERAEGGEKLFF.

This clone was seen only a few times. This chain links TRBV5-8 with TRBJ2-2; weak D call: TRBD1 (5 bases). Germline lookup yields CDR1 SGHTS and CDR2 YDEGEE. The V and J ends lost 4 bases and 0 bases respectively, with 16 bases between them. The CDR3 has 17 residues. CDR3: CASSHFTGPSNTGELFF. The DNA for the CDR3 is TGTGCCAGCAGCCATTTTACAGGACCCTCGAACACCGGGGAGCTGTTTTTT.

This chain uses TRBV27 with TRBJ1-6; no clear D. Germline V gene sequence: CDR1 MNHEY, CDR2 SMNVEV (reference sequence). The CDR3 has 12 residues. Trimming cost V 3 bases and J 7 bases, with 4 bases left between them. The CDR3 here is CASSFLNSPLHF. The CDR3 coding sequence is TGTGCCAGCAGTTTTCTGAATTCACCCCTCCACTTT.

The V and J genes are TRBV19 and TRBJ1-1, with 7 bases that match TRBD1. Trimming cost V 4 bases and J 4 bases; bases outside gene matches: 9. The CDR3 covers 15 residues. CDR1 is LNHDA, CDR2 SQIVND, per germline (reference sequence). The CDR3 spells CASSTGRGRGTEAFF. The CDR3 bases are TGTGCCAGTAGTACCGGGAGGGGGCGAGGCACTGAAGCTTTCTTT.

The chain employs TRBV5-1 and TRBJ2-2; D gene ambiguous. The CDR3 is made up of 15 amino acids. Deletions cut 0 bases from V and 0 bases from J, with 6 bases between. CDR1 and CDR2 (germline): SGHRS, YFSETQ. Here the CDR3 DNA reads TGCGCCAGCAGCTTGGGGGCAGCGAACACCGGGGAGCTGTTTTTT. The encoded protein is CASSLGAANTGELFF.

Concerning this clone itself: The identical CDR3 is also encoded by other nucleotide sequences in the sample. The chain has TRBV5-1 and TRBJ1-1; D is perhaps TRBD1 (5 bases). Germline assignment: CDR1 SGHRS and CDR2 YFSETQ. The CDR3 length is 14 residues. The V and J ends lost 2 bases and 2 bases respectively, with 10 bases between them. In nucleotides, the CDR3 is TGCGCCAGCAGCTTTGGTCAGGGAAACACTGAAGCTTTCTTT. The encoded protein is CASSFGQGNTEAFF.

V gene TRBV6-1 combines with J gene TRBJ1-2; tentative D call: TRBD1 (5 bases). Trimming shortened V by 4 bases and J by 6 bases, and 12 bases separated the two germline ends. The CDR3 loop spans 13 amino acids. Germline V gene data show CDR1 as MNHNS and CDR2 as SASEGT. CDR3 bases: TGTGCCAGCAGTGGCAGGGTAAGGGATGGCTACACCTTC. It codes for CASSGRVRDGYTF.

V and J are TRBV4-3 and TRBJ2-5; D remains unclear. V lost 0 bases, J lost 5 bases, and 7 bases lay in between. The CDR3 covers 13 residues. In germline, CDR1 is LGHNA, CDR2 YSLEER. The CDR3: CASSQDRSETQYF. DNA for the CDR3: TGCGCCAGCAGCCAAGACAGGTCGGAGACCCAGTACTTC.